This T cell receptor (beta chain) stems from a study of CD8 T cells in Susac syndrome (dated by TCRdb to the late 2010s). With respect to the entire study: Repertoire sequencing was used to test whether CD8+ T cell activation and differentiation in Susac syndrome was antigen driven. General study outcomes and caveats: The number of individuals in the TCR sequencing and HLA analysis was acknowledged as relatively small.

A distance of 11 bases separates the germline ends of V and J, which lose 4 bases and 2 bases respectively. The germline V gene (reference sequence) sets CDR1 to DFQATT and CDR2 to SNEGSKA. The CDR3 contains 13 residues, cysteine and phenylalanine counted. Kept here is only the CDR3 DNA, which spans 39 bases and is read in frame from base 1. To note about this clonotype: Its cognate antigen has yet to be identified. No qualities accompany the bases; no much larger clone lies one base away.

Peripheral blood CD8+ and CD4+ T cells from healthy donors, Susac syndrome patients and multiple sclerosis patients were profiled using high-throughput TCR beta sequencing. Treatment-naive patients with stable or active relapsing-remitting disease fulfilling revised McDonald criteria were used as multiple sclerosis controls. Bulk CD8+ and CD4+ T cells were purified by magnetic negative isolation, whereas CD8+ TEMRA cells were enriched by FACS. Blood was collected in EDTA tubes and processed within 24 hours, with PBMCs isolated through density gradient centrifugation. PBMCs intended for TCR sequencing were cryopreserved in liquid nitrogen and thawed later in a water bath at 37 degrees C. Purity of sorted or isolated CD4+, CD8+ and CD8+ TEMRA cells was at least 90%. RNA was extracted with the RNeasy kit and roughly 0.45 to 1 ug was reverse transcribed using random hexamers. The immunoSEQ multiplex PCR assay, which covers 54 Vbeta and 13 Jbeta segments, was used to amplify TCR beta CDR3 regions. Bias from PCR amplification was corrected by using a synthetic template baseline for primer optimization and for computational correction. The authors processed their data as follows. Reads were annotated to V, D and J genes per IMGT and analyzed with immunoSEQ Analyzer, keeping only productive sequences. Clonality was computed as one minus Shannon entropy normalized by log2 of the number of productive unique sequences. Public and private clones were assessed among the 100 most prevalent clones of each patient and control. Clones were defined as Susac-specific if absent from the healthy and MS cohorts, from approximately 1,100 published viral clones and from other ImmuneACCESS disease sequences. The public sequencing data were trimmed at Q25 with fastp and processed into clonotypes with MiXCR by TCRdb, which kept only in-frame beta chains. A single entry per CDR3 protein holds the most common genes and DNA from its merged rows. It is TCRdb's table, rather than the study itself, that gives the V and J calls and clone size. This sample gives 150,000 to 200,000 distinct CDR3 sequences in total; 94% of them show up just once. The leading ten clones occupy 0.075% to 0.095% of the sample.

Sequenced sample: CD4+ T cells from PBMCs. The clonotype originates from a human donor with multiple sclerosis. The chain is assembled from TRBV20-1 and TRBJ2-5; a tentative D call is TRBD1 (6 bases match). At the DNA level, the sequence is TGCAGTGCTAAAAGGACAGTTCAAGAGACCCAGTACTTC. Its translation reads: CSAKRTVQETQYF.